This T cell receptor (beta chain) was captured in a study of blood T cell repertoires in COVID-19. Overall study: Sources were T cells, B-cell-depleted T cells, or PBMCs; the material itself was cDNA or gDNA.

Trimming left V 4 bases short and J 6 bases short, with 25 bases between. CDR3 length: 18 amino acids. Germline V gives CDR1 MNHNS, CDR2 SASEGT. Sequenced by immunoSEQ multiplex PCR; TCRdb stores in-frame clones only, minus some. The sample has about 230,000 clones; approximately 80% are singletons. The receptor was isolated from a woman over 75 with active or convalescent COVID-19. The chain carries TRBV6-1 and TRBJ1-5; D possibly corresponds to TRBD1 (6 bases). The sequencing sample was made of peripheral blood. The CDR3 loop reads CASSVSADGRGFLQPQHF. As DNA, the CDR3 is TGTGCCAGCAGTGTCAGCGCAGACGGCAGGGGATTTCTTCAGCCCCAGCATTTT.